Below, 8 T cell receptor beta chains from the same sample are listed, as sequenced in a study of blood T cell repertoires in COVID-19. The assay was immunoSEQ multiplex PCR, and TCRdb's table has in-frame clones only and misses some. The data show about 400,000 clones, approximately 85% seen once. The sequencing sample was made of PBMCs or T cells enriched from blood (not recorded which). These TCRs come from a woman between 35 and 50 years old with acute COVID-19.

This rearrangement joins TRBV27 to TRBJ2-7, with D possibly matching TRBD2 (5 bases). Germline V gives CDR1 MNHEY, CDR2 SMNVEV (reference sequence). The CDR3 is 15 residues long. V was cut by 2 bases and J by 0 bases, with 11 bases left in between. The CDR3 region has the DNA TGTGCCAGCAGTTTAAACGGACTGGGCTCCTACGAGCAGTACTTC. This codes for CASSLNGLGSYEQYF.

The rearrangement joins TRBV21-1 to TRBJ1-6. TRBV21-1 has pseudogene status. This CDR3 has 13 amino acids. The CDR3 nucleotides are TGTGCCAGCAGCAAAGAGCCGATGTCGCCCCTCCACTTT. Translating gives CASSKEPMSPLHF.

The V and J genes are TRBV5-6 and TRBJ1-1, with D possibly matching TRBD1 (5 bases). The germline gives CDR1 SGHDT, CDR2 YYEEEE. The CDR3 totals 14 residues. Trimming took off 4 bases at V and 11 bases at J, with 21 bases between the two ends. The CDR3, as DNA: TGTGCCAGCAGCCAAGTGTCAGGGAAAAGCTCGGCTTTCTTT. This codes for CASSQVSGKSSAFF.

The rearrangement uses TRBV7-2 and TRBJ2-7; 10 nucleotides line up with TRBD2. There are 15 residues in the CDR3. The V gene's germline CDR1 is SGHTA and CDR2 FQGNSA. V gave up 1 base and J gave up 3 bases; unmatched junction bases: 3. The CDR3 here is CASSLGGTSDYEQYF. The CDR3 region has the DNA TGTGCCAGCAGCTTAGGAGGGACTAGCGACTACGAGCAGTACTTC.

This chain uses TRBV27 with TRBJ2-1; TRBD1 is a possible D gene (5 bases). This CDR3 has 12 residues. Deletions cut 6 bases from V and 5 bases from J, with 8 bases between. CDR1 and CDR2 from the germline V gene are MNHEY and SMNVEV (reference sequence). CDR3 protein: CASRGPNNEQFF. The CDR3 nucleotides read TGTGCCAGCAGGGGGCCTAACAATGAGCAGTTCTTC.

The gene calls are TRBV7-9 and TRBJ1-3, with a possible D match to TRBD1 (6 bases). V was trimmed by 2 bases and J by 0 bases, leaving 11 bases between them. Germline-derived CDR1 and CDR2 are SEHNR and FQNEAQ (reference sequence). This CDR3 has 16 amino acids. The DNA of the CDR3 is TGTGCCAGCAGCTTATCAACAGGGACCTCTGGAAACACCATATATTTT. Protein sequence: CASSLSTGTSGNTIYF.

The rearrangement joins TRBV12-3 or TRBV12-4 to TRBJ1-5; D is unresolved. The V end lost 4 bases, the J end lost 5 bases, and 9 bases lay between the germline ends. The CDR3 is made up of 13 amino acids. The DNA for the CDR3 is TGTGCCAGCAGTTCGGGATTACATCAGCCCCAGCATTTT. Its protein product is CASSSGLHQPQHF.

The gene calls are TRBV6-6 and TRBJ2-6, with D unclear. Germline loops: CDR1 MNHNY, CDR2 SVGAGI (reference sequence). The CDR3 is made up of 15 amino acids. V was cut by 0 bases and J by 0 bases, with 3 bases left in between. This CDR3 is CASSYSHSGANVLTF. Here the CDR3 DNA reads TGTGCCAGCAGTTACTCACACTCTGGGGCCAACGTCCTGACTTTC.